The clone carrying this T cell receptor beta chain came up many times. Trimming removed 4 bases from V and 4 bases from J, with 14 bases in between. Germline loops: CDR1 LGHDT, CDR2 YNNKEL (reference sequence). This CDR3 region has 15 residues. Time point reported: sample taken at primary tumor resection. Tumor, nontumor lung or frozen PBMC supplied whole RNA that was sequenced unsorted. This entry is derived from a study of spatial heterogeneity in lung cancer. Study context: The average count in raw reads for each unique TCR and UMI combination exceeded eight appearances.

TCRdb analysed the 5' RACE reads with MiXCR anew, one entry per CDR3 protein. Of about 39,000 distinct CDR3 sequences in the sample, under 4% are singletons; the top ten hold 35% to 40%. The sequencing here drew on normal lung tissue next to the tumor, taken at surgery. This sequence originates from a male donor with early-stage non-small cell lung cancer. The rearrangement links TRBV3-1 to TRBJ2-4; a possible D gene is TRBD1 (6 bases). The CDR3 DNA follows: TGTGCCAGCAGCCTTCTAAGACAGGAGAAAAACATTCAGTACTTC. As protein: CASSLLRQEKNIQYF.